This TCR beta chain was captured in a study of T cell responses to AZD1222 COVID-19 vaccine. Findings and limits, study-wide: Close to half of spike-specific TCRs reportedly recognize unmutated variant regions. Spike-wide vaccine-associated CD4 TCRs dominated at 160-218 and 743-854.

The protocol was immunoSEQ multiplex PCR, while the TCRdb copy is restricted to in-frame clones and leaves out a portion. This sample has around 100,000 clones; 80% to 95% occur once, and the top ten carry more than 1.5%. On this clone: Its antigen is not identified.

The CDR3 loop spans 13 amino acids. CDR1 LGHNA and CDR2 YNFKEQ come from the germline V gene. The V and J ends lost 4 bases and 6 bases respectively, with 12 bases between them. The chain recombines TRBV4-2 with TRBJ1-1; no firm D call. This receptor was identified in an adult in good health. The sequenced sample was peripheral blood, obtained on day 0 of AZD1222 vaccination. In DNA, the CDR3 is TGTGCCAGCAGCCCTTACGACGGATCTGAAGCTTTCTTT. Encoded protein: CASSPYDGSEAFF.